This T cell receptor beta chain was recorded in a study of cytomegalovirus exposure and HLA in healthy donors. The CDR3 extends over 13 amino acids. Germline CDR1 is MNHNS and CDR2 is SASEGT. Deletions cut 6 bases from V and 0 bases from J, with 8 bases between. This clone was seen a few times. Antigen: not known. The PCR contained 60 Vbeta and 13 Jbeta primers. Sequenced by immunoSEQ multiplex PCR; TCRdb stores in-frame clones only, minus some. The repertoire holds tens of thousands of clones, with roughly 72% as singletons. Study-wide points: Prior analysis indicated that the majority of TCR beta V segments exhibited productivity approximately 87% or approximately 30% of the time. Later analysis indicated greater clonal expansion among HLA-associated TCR beta chains than among equally common other chains.

Sequencing input: PBMCs. The clonotype comes from a man aged 45 to 65 in good health and CMV-seronegative. The chain employs TRBV6-1 and TRBJ1-1; a weak D match, TRBD1 (5 bases). As DNA, the CDR3 is TGTGCCAGCAGGGACACTATGAACACTGAAGCTTTCTTT. Translating it yields CASRDTMNTEAFF.